This TCR beta chain was sequenced for a study of Graves' ophthalmopathy and Graves' hyperthyroidism. The study amplified TCR beta CDR3 regions using RNA transcripts. The authors performed first-round RT-PCR with HTBI primers and then a second-round multiplex PCR. TCRdb itself ran the multiplex PCR reads through MiXCR, one entry per CDR3 protein. The table shows 350,000 to 450,000 distinct CDR3 sequences, with 15% to 20% occurring only once. This clonotype has at least ten counts. Its specificity is not known. Notes on the study in general: From stable hyperthyroidism, ophthalmopathy was separated by a 13-signature model with about 88% sensitivity and approximately 84% specificity.

Exclusion criteria comprised other autoimmune diseases, uncontrolled infections, pregnancy or lactation in patients. The source material was peripheral blood. This receptor was identified in a young woman with Graves' ophthalmopathy.

The CDR3 DNA reads as TGTGCCAGCAGTGGCGGGGGGGGCAAGCAGTACTTC. Its protein is CASSGGGGKQYF. The V and J genes are TRBV25-1 and TRBJ2-7; 9 bases fit TRBD2. V gave up 4 bases and J gave up 8 bases; unmatched junction bases: 3. The CDR3 length is 12 residues. Germline V gene lookup returns CDR1 MGHDK and CDR2 SYGVNS.